This T cell receptor beta chain was retrieved from a study of identical twins. The study, taken as a whole, reports: Conclusions leaned on cross-sectional statistical analysis and did not track the same donors over time. Potential partial confounding of zero-insertion analyses by invariant MAIT and iNKT cells was noted.

Each donor was a healthy Caucasian. The table lists this clonotype with a few counts. Its matching antigen is unknown. The CDR3 has 16 amino acids. The junction had 14 bases not matched to a gene; V was cut back by 4 bases and J by 6 bases. The germline CDR1 and CDR2 sequences are SQVTM and ANQGSEA. A universal primer site came from template switching; cDNA carried unique molecular identifiers. One entry per CDR3 protein results from TCRdb running MiXCR on the 5' RACE reads. The sample holds under 900,000 distinct CDR3 sequences, 10% to 15% seen once. This sample also belongs to another study, concerning yellow fever vaccine responses in identical twins.

The sequencing sample was made of PBMCs. This chain joins TRBV29-1 and TRBJ2-1; 8 bases are shared with TRBD1. The TCR originated in a woman aged 18 to 35 in good health. CDR3 nucleotides: TGCAGCGTTGGGGTAAGACGACAGGGGCCAGCCAATGAGCAGTTCTTC. Encoded protein: CSVGVRRQGPANEQFF.